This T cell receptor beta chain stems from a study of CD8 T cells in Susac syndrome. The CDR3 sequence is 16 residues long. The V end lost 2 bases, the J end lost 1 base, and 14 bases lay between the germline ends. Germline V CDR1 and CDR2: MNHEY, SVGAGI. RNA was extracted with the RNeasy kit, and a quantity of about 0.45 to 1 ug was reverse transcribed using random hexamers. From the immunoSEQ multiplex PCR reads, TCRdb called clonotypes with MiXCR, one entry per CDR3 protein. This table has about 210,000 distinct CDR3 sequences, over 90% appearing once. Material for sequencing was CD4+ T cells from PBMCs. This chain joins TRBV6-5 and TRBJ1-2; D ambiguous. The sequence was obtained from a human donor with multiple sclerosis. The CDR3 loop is CASSYTPESVNYGYTF. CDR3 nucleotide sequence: TGTGCCAGCAGTTACACCCCTGAGTCAGTTAACTATGGCTACACCTTC.